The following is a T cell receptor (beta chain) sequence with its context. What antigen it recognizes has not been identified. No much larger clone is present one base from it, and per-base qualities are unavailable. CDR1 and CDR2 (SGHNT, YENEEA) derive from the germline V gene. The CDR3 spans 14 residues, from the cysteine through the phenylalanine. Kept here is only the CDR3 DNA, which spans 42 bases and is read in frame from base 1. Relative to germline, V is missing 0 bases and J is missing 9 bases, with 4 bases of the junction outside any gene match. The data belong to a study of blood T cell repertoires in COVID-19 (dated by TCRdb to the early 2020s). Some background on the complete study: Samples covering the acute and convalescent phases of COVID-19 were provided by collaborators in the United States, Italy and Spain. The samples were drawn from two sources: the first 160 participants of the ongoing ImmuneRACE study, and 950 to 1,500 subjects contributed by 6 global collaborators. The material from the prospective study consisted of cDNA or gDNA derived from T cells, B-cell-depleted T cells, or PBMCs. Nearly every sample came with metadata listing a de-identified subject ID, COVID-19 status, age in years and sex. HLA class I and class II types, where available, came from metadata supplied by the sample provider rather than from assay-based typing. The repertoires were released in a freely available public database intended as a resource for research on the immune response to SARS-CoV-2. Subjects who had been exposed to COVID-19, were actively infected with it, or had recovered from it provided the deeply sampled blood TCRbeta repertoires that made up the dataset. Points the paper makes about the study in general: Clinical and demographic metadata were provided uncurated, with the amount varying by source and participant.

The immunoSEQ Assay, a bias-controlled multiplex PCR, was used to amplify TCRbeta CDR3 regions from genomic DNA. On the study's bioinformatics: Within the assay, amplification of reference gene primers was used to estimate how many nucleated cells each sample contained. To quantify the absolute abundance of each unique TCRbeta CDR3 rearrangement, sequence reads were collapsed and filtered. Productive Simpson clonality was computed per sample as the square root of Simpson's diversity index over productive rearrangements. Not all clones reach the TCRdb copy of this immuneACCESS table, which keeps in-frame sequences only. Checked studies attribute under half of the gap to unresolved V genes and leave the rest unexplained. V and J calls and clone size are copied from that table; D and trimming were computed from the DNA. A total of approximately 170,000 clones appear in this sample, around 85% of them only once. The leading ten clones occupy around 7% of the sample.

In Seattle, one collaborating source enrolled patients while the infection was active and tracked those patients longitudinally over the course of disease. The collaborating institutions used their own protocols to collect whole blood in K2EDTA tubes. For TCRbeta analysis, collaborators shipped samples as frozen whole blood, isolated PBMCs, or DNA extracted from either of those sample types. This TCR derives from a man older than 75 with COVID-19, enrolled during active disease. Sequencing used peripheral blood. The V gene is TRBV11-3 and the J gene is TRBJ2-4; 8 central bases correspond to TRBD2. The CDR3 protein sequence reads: CASSLDGTRGIQYF. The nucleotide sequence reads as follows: TGTGCCAGCAGCTTAGACGGGACTAGAGGCATTCAGTACTTC.